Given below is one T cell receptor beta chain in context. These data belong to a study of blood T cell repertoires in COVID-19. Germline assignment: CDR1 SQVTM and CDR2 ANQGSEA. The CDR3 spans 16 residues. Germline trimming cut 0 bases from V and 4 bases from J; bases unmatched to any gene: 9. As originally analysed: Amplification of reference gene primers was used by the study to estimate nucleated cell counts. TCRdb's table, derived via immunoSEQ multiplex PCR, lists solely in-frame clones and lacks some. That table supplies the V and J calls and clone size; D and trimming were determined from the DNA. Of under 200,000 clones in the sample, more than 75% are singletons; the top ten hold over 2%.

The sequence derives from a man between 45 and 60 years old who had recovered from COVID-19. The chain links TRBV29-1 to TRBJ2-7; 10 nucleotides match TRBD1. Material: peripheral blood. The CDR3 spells CSVEDLSDRGRYEQYF. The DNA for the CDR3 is TGCAGCGTTGAAGATTTAAGTGACAGGGGGCGATACGAGCAGTACTTC.